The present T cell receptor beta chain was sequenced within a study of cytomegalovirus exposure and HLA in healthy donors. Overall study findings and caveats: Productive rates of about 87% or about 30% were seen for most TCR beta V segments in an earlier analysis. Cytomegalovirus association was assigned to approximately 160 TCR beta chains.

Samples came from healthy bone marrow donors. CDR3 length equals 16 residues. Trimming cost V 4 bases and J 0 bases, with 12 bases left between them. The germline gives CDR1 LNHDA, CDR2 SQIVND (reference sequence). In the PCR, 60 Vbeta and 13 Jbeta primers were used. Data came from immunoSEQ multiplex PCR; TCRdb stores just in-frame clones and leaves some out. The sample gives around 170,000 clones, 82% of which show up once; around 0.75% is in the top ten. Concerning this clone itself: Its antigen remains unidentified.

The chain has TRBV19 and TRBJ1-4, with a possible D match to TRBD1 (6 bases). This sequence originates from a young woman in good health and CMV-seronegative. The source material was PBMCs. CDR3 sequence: CASSRTVPPTNEKLFF. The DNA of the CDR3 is TGTGCCAGTAGTAGGACAGTCCCTCCAACTAATGAAAAACTGTTTTTT.